This T cell receptor (beta chain) came from a study of blood T cell repertoires in COVID-19. Across the study: COVID-19 samples, acute and convalescent, were from the United States, Italy and Spain. T cells, B-cell-depleted T cells, or PBMCs provided the cDNA or gDNA that served as material.

Germline CDR1 is SEHNR and CDR2 is FQNEAQ (reference sequence). V lost 7 bases and J lost 3; bases outside the gene matches: 1. The CDR3 spans 12 residues. Libraries were prepared by immunoSEQ multiplex PCR; TCRdb keeps only in-frame clonotypes and omits some of them. The data show 65,000 to 85,000 clones, more than 75% seen once. The table lists this clone with a count of one. The clonotype originates from a human donor in a cohort sampled during active COVID-19. The rearrangement joins TRBV7-9 to TRBJ2-5, with 8 bases lining up with TRBD2. Material for sequencing was peripheral blood. The CDR3 nucleotides are TGTGCCAGCACAGCGGGGGAAGAGACCCAGTACTTC. Its translation is CASTAGEETQYF. The full variable domain, completed using reference TRBV7-9 and TRBJ2-5, is DTGVSQNPRHKITKRGQNVTFRCDPISEHNRLYWYRQTLGQGPEFLTYFQNEAQLEKSRLLSDRFSAERPKGSFSTLEIQRTEQGDSAMYLCASTAGEETQYFGPGTRLLVL.